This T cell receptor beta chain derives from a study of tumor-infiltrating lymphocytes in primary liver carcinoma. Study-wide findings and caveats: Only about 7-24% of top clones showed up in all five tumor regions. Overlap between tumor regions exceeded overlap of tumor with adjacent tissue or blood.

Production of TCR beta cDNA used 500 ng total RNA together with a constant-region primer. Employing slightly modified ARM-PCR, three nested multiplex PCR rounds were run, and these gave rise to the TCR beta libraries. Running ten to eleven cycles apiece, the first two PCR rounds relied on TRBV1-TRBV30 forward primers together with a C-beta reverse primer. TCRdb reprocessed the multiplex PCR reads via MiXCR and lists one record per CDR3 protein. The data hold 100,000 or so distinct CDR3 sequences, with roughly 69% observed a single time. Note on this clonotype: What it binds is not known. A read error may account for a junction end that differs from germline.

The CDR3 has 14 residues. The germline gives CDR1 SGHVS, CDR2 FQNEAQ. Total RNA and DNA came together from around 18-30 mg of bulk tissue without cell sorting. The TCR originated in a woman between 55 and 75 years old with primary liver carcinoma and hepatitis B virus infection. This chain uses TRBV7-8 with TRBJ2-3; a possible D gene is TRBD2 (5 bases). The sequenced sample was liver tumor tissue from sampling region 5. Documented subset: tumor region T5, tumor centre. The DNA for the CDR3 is TGTGCCAGCACCCCGGTGACTATCGCGGATACACAGTATTTT. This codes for CASTPVTIADTQYF.